The entry below gives a single T cell receptor beta chain sequence along with its context. This clone was observed a handful of times. Its antigen is still unknown. No base-level quality is on record; no much larger clone is a single base apart. This specimen comes from a study of STAT5B mutations in CD4+ large granular lymphocyte leukemia (dated by TCRdb to between 2021 and 2023). Study-level background: Among healthy controls, the CDR3 'QG' motif was associated with a particular HLA allele. Flow cytometry on FACSCanto II or FACSVerse confirmed that purified fractions exceeded 95% purity among lymphocytes. The TCRbeta repertoires of CD4+ T-cell large granular lymphocyte leukemia patients were compared with the TCRbeta repertoires of healthy blood donors. What the work shows at the level of the full study, not this receptor alone: CD4-sorted patient repertoires appeared more clonal than healthy CD4+ repertoires, and this difference persisted after removing the putative leukemic clones. Enrichment of TRBV06-family usage was observed among the top patient clones (8/27) relative to healthy controls (2/35). Each patient's main leukemic clonotypes were private, but about a quarter of these clonotypes showed up at low frequency in the non-leukemic repertoires of other patients. The data were not HLA-matched, and the relatively small sample size could explain the higher clonality seen in CD4+ compared with CD8+ T-LGLL.

The healthy control group was made up of 30 to 45 blood donors, and the Finnish Red Cross blood service supplied their buffy coats. All TCR-sequenced material derived from peripheral blood: patient blood samples and healthy donor buffy coats. Peripheral blood mononuclear cells were isolated by Ficoll-Hypaque gradient centrifugation. CD4+ cells were purified magnetically from the buffy coats of healthy controls. The Gentra Puregene Cell and Tissue kit was used to extract genomic DNA, and a Qubit 2.0 fluorometer was used to measure the amount of genomic DNA. TCRbeta rearrangements were sequenced from genomic DNA using the immunoSEQ assay at survey resolution. Per the authors' processing: In the TCR sequencing data, the lowest productive clonotype frequency that could be detected was 2.59 x 10-5. Only productive TCRbeta rearrangements, defined as complete and in-frame sequences, were included in the analyses. Simpson clonality, calculated in the immunoSEQ Analyzer version 3.0, was used as the measure of sample clonality. Based on frequency, clones were grouped as very rare, small, medium, large (1-20%) or hyperexpanded (>20%). Generation probabilities were estimated with OLGA 1.2.3, V-gene circos plots were generated with VDJtools, specificities were searched for in VDJdb, and CDR3 motifs were identified with GLIPH. What TCRdb holds here is the immuneACCESS table cut down to in-frame rearrangements. Part of the clones is not present; checked against another copy, under half of the missing clones reflect an unresolved V gene, and the others are unexplained. The DNA gave D and trimming, while V, J and clone size come from that table. This sample is represented by 20,000 to 25,000 clones; 82% of them were singletons. Around 8.4% of the sample goes to the ten largest clones.

As encoded in the germline V gene, CDR1 is SGHTA while CDR2 is FQGTGA. From its cysteine to its phenylalanine, the CDR3 spans 13 amino acids. Only the CDR3 DNA is retained, 39 bases long and in frame from the first base. Relative to germline, V is 3 bases shorter and J is 3 bases shorter, with 9 bases between their ends. The receptor was derived from a human donor in good health. Sequenced material: CD4+ T cells from blood buffy coats. The chain is made from TRBV7-3 and TRBJ2-7; D gene: possibly TRBD1, on 5 matching bases. The nucleotide sequence is TGTGCCAGCAGCTTCGACACAGGCTACGAGCAGTACTTC. Its protein is CASSFDTGYEQYF. Beyond the CDR3, the reference TRBV7-3 and TRBJ2-7 genes provide the residues; the full variable domain reads: GAGVSQTPSNKVTEKGKYVELRCDPISGHTALYWYRQSLGQGPEFLIYFQGTGAADDSGLPNDRFFAVRPEGSVSTLKIQRTERGDSAVYLCASSFDTGYEQYFGPGTRLTVT.